Presented here are 5 T cell receptor beta chains from one specimen sequenced in a study of T cells in Graves' hyperthyroidism and ophthalmopathy. RNA transcripts served as the template for amplifying TCR beta CDR3 regions. HTBI primers drove first-round RT-PCR of the TCR CDR3. TCRdb re-called the multiplex PCR reads with MiXCR, one entry per CDR3 protein. The data contain some 570,000 distinct CDR3 sequences, more than 15% of them singletons. Source material: blood. Receptors originate from a woman under 30 with Graves' ophthalmopathy.

Ten or more counts support this clonotype. The genes are TRBV28 and TRBJ2-7; no firm D call. The germline CDR1 and CDR2 sequences are MDHEN and SYDVKM. The CDR3 has 11 amino acids. Trimming pared 6 bases from V and 4 bases from J, leaving 7 bases between. The CDR3 reads CASSRNYEQYF. The CDR3 DNA sequence: TGTGCCAGCAGCCGAAATTACGAGCAGTACTTC.

There are many counts of this clonotype. The chain has TRBV6-1 and TRBJ1-1; D is uncertain. The CDR3 is 12 amino acids. Germline CDR1 is MNHNS and CDR2 is SASEGT. V dropped 6 bases and J dropped 7 bases, with 12 bases sitting between them. CDR3 coding DNA: TGTGCCAGCAGACTTAGGACGGATGAAGCTTTCTTT. Its translation: CASRLRTDEAFF.

This clonotype was seen a handful of times. This chain links TRBV28 with TRBJ1-5; D might be TRBD1 (5 bases). This CDR3 contains 15 residues. V dropped 5 bases and J dropped 0 bases, with 11 bases sitting between them. CDR1 MDHEN and CDR2 SYDVKM come from the germline V gene. Written as DNA, the CDR3 is TGTGCCAGCAGTATAAGACAGACTAGCAATCAGCCCCAGCATTTT. Its protein is CASSIRQTSNQPQHF.

Only a few counts were recorded for this clonotype. V is TRBV5-1 and J is TRBJ1-5; D is ambiguous. The germline V gene encodes CDR1 SGHRS and CDR2 YFSETQ. Trimming pared 4 bases from V and 3 bases from J, leaving 8 bases between. This CDR3 is 13 amino acids long. DNA for the CDR3: TGCGCCAGCAGCACTACGGTCAATCAGCCCCAGCATTTT. Its protein is CASSTTVNQPQHF.

This clonotype was seen many times. The rearrangement uses TRBV28 and TRBJ1-1, with D possibly being TRBD1 (6 bases). Germline-derived CDR1 and CDR2 are MDHEN and SYDVKM. V was trimmed by 5 bases and J by 1 base, leaving 17 bases between them. The CDR3 covers 16 residues. The CDR3 nucleotides read TGTGCCAGCAGTCCCACAGGGCGGTCTAGGAACACTGAAGCTTTCTTT. Translation: CASSPTGRSRNTEAFF.